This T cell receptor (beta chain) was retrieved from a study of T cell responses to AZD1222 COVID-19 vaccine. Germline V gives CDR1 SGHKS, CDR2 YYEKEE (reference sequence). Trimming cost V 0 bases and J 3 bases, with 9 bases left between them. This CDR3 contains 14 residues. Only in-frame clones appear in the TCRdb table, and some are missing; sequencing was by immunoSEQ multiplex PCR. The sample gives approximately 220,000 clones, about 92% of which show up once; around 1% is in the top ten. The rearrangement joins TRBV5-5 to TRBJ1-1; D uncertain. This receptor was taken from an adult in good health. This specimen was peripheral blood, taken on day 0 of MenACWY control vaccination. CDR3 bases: TGTGCCAGCAGCTTGGCCGGCACAGACACTGAAGCTTTCTTT. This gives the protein CASSLAGTDTEAFF.